These T cell receptor beta chains were read from a single sample in a study of shared clonotypes between healthy human individuals. Clones were read by immunoSEQ multiplex PCR, and TCRdb kept only the in-frame ones, dropping some. The data contain millions of clones, approximately 94% of them singletons. The sample comprised naive CD8+ T cells from PBMCs. The origin of the receptors is a man between 18 and 35 years old in good health. Some clones in this sample may be carry-over from other donors' samples. CDR3s include the opening cysteine and the closing phenylalanine or tryptophan. D genes are given only for firm matches. Part of the rows lack a size; the others show once, few, many or a class for expanded clones.

size: NA; J: TRBJ2-7; V: TRBV5-4; D: NA; DNA: TGTGCCAGCAGCTTGTACCTTTCCTACGAGCAGTACTTC; CDR3: CASSLYLSYEQYF
size: once; J: TRBJ2-3; V: TRBV28; D: TRBD1; DNA: TGTGCCAGCAGCTCCAGAGGGGGCCCTCCCACAGATACGCAGTATTTT; CDR3: CASSSRGGPPTDTQYF
size: NA; J: TRBJ2-1; V: TRBV9; D: TRBD2; DNA: TGTGCCAGCAGCGCTCCTAGCGGGGAAACCTACAATGAGCAGTTCTTC; CDR3: CASSAPSGETYNEQFF
size: NA; J: TRBJ2-2; V: TRBV29-1; D: NA; DNA: TGCAGCGTTGAAATGAACCCCGGGGAGCTGTTTTTT; CDR3: CSVEMNPGELFF
size: once; J: TRBJ2-3; V: TRBV4-1; D: TRBD2; DNA: TGCGCCAGCAGCCTCAGACTACTAGCGGGAGGCTCTAGCACAGATACGCAGTATTTT; CDR3: CASSLRLLAGGSSTDTQYF
size: NA; J: TRBJ2-6; V: TRBV27; D: TRBD1; DNA: TGTGCCAGCAGTCCTTCCGGGACAGGGGCACCCTCTGGGGCCAACGTCCTGACTTTC; CDR3: CASSPSGTGAPSGANVLTF
size: NA; J: TRBJ1-2; V: TRBV10-2; D: TRBD1; DNA: TGCGCCAGCAGTGAGTCCTCTTGGGCAGGGGGCTTTGGCTACACCTTC; CDR3: CASSESSWAGGFGYTF
size: NA; J: TRBJ2-2; V: TRBV29-1; D: NA; DNA: TGCAGCGCCCTGGGAACCGGGGAGCTGTTTTTT; CDR3: CSALGTGELFF
size: NA; J: TRBJ2-5; V: TRBV6-5; D: TRBD1; DNA: TGTGCCAGCAGTTACTCGGGGCAGGGGGTATGGGAGACCCAGTACTTC; CDR3: CASSYSGQGVWETQYF
size: NA; J: TRBJ2-7; V: TRBV9; D: TRBD2; DNA: TGTGCCAGCAGCGTAGACGGGAGGATCGGCGAGCAGTACTTC; CDR3: CASSVDGRIGEQYF
size: NA; J: TRBJ2-1; V: TRBV7-8; D: NA; DNA: TGTGCCAGCAGCCCGGGCGGTAGCGGAAATGAGCAGTTCTTC; CDR3: CASSPGGSGNEQFF
size: NA; J: TRBJ2-7; V: TRBV10-3; D: NA; DNA: TGTGCCATCAGCGGACGGAGCTACGAGCAGTACTTC; CDR3: CAISGRSYEQYF
size: NA; J: TRBJ1-3; V: TRBV4-1; D: NA; DNA: TGCGCCAGCAGCAGTAGGACGGGTTCTTTGGACACCATATATTTT; CDR3: CASSSRTGSLDTIYF
size: once; J: TRBJ1-2; V: TRBV19; D: NA; DNA: TGTGCCAGTAGGGCAGGGTTTGCTGGCTACACCTTC; CDR3: CASRAGFAGYTF
size: NA; J: TRBJ2-7; V: TRBV7-2; D: NA; DNA: TGTGCCAGCAGCTTAAATACAGCCGGAGCGAGCTCCTACGAGCAGTACTTC; CDR3: CASSLNTAGASSYEQYF
size: NA; J: TRBJ2-5; V: TRBV7-2; D: NA; DNA: TGTGCCAGCAGCTTAGCGTCGTCTAGTTATGAGACCCAGTACTTC; CDR3: CASSLASSSYETQYF
size: NA; J: TRBJ2-2; V: TRBV6-6; D: NA; DNA: TGTGCCAGCAGTTTTGGTGGGCCGAACACCGGGGAGCTGTTTTTT; CDR3: CASSFGGPNTGELFF
size: NA; J: TRBJ2-7; V: TRBV4-1; D: NA; DNA: TGCGCCAGCAGCCAAAGGGGGGGGGAGCAGTACTTC; CDR3: CASSQRGGEQYF
size: NA; J: TRBJ1-5; V: TRBV10-2; D: NA; DNA: TGCGCCAGCAGAGTTAGGGAGTTGGAAGATCAGCCCCAGCATTTT; CDR3: CASRVRELEDQPQHF
size: NA; J: TRBJ2-7; V: TRBV7-9; D: NA; DNA: TGTGCCAGCACCACTATCGCCTCGCGGCCCCTGGACGAGCAGTACTTC; CDR3: CASTTIASRPLDEQYF
size: NA; J: TRBJ2-1; V: TRBV7-9; D: TRBD1; DNA: TGTGCCAGCAGCTCAGACGAACACAGGGGGAATGAGCAGTTCTTC; CDR3: CASSSDEHRGNEQFF
size: NA; J: TRBJ2-7; V: TRBV5-1; D: NA; DNA: TGCGCCAGTACCCCGGGTGGGCACGAGCAGTACTTC; CDR3: CASTPGGHEQYF
size: NA; J: TRBJ2-1; V: TRBV7-9; D: TRBD2; DNA: TGTGCCAGCAGATATCTAGCGGGAGGGCCGAATGAGCAGTTCTTC; CDR3: CASRYLAGGPNEQFF
size: NA; J: TRBJ2-7; V: TRBV19; D: TRBD2; DNA: TGTGCCAGTAGTATAGCCCCTAGCGGGAGCTCCTACGAGCAGTACTTC; CDR3: CASSIAPSGSSYEQYF
size: NA; J: TRBJ2-7; V: TRBV2; D: NA; DNA: TGTGCCATCGGGACATTCAGCTCCTACGAGCAGTACTTC; CDR3: CAIGTFSSYEQYF
size: NA; J: TRBJ2-5; V: TRBV6-1; D: TRBD2; DNA: TGTGCCAGCAGTGCCCGAGCGGGAGGAACCAGGGAGACCCAGTACTTC; CDR3: CASSARAGGTRETQYF
size: NA; J: TRBJ1-4; V: TRBV15; D: NA; DNA: TGTGCCACAGGGTCCGGAAATGAAAAACTGTTTTTT; CDR3: CATGSGNEKLFF
size: NA; J: TRBJ2-7; V: TRBV4-3; D: TRBD1; DNA: TGCGCCAGCAGCCAAGAGACCGGGACAGCCAATTACGAGCAGTACTTC; CDR3: CASSQETGTANYEQYF
size: NA; J: TRBJ2-7; V: TRBV5-1; D: TRBD1; DNA: TGCGCCAGCAGCTTGAGGGGACCGGGACAGGGGACCCACGAGCAGTACTTC; CDR3: CASSLRGPGQGTHEQYF
size: NA; J: TRBJ2-4; V: TRBV6-6; D: NA; DNA: TGTGCCAGCAGTTACTCTACTCAAAACATTCAGTACTTC; CDR3: CASSYSTQNIQYF
size: once; J: TRBJ2-7; V: TRBV28; D: TRBD2; DNA: TGTGCCAGCAGTGCGCTAGCGGGAGTTTACGAGCAGTACTTC; CDR3: CASSALAGVYEQYF
size: NA; J: TRBJ2-7; V: TRBV18; D: NA; DNA: TGTGCCAGCTCCCTCGGGACGGGCACCTACGAGCAGTACTTC; CDR3: CASSLGTGTYEQYF
size: NA; J: TRBJ2-7; V: TRBV9; D: TRBD2; DNA: TGTGCCAGCAGCCCCTCCGGGGGGAAGACCTCTTGGGAGCAGTACTTC; CDR3: CASSPSGGKTSWEQYF
size: NA; J: TRBJ2-1; V: TRBV9; D: TRBD1; DNA: TGTGCCAGCAGCGTAGCAAGGACAGGGGTCTACAATGAGCAGTTCTTC; CDR3: CASSVARTGVYNEQFF
size: once; J: TRBJ2-7; V: TRBV7-6; D: NA; DNA: TGTGCCAGCAGCGAGGGGGGACAGAACCTCTACGAGCAGTACTTC; CDR3: CASSEGGQNLYEQYF
size: NA; J: TRBJ2-5; V: TRBV10-2; D: NA; DNA: TGCGCCAGCAGCACCCTTTGGTCCGAGACCCAGTACTTC; CDR3: CASSTLWSETQYF
size: NA; J: TRBJ1-5; V: TRBV19; D: NA; DNA: TGTGCCAGTACGTCGTGGACAGATAGCAATCAGCCCCAGCATTTT; CDR3: CASTSWTDSNQPQHF
size: NA; J: TRBJ2-7; V: TRBV30; D: TRBD1; DNA: TGTGCCTGGAGTGTAGGGACAGGGACCTTCTACGAGCAGTACTTC; CDR3: CAWSVGTGTFYEQYF
size: once; J: TRBJ1-2; V: TRBV5-1; D: NA; DNA: TGCGCCAGCAGCCCAGGTGGGGGCGTCCCCGATGGCTACACCTTC; CDR3: CASSPGGGVPDGYTF
size: NA; J: TRBJ1-1; V: TRBV2; D: NA; DNA: TGTGCCAGCTTTCCCAAGGGAGGGAACACTGAAGCTTTCTTT; CDR3: CASFPKGGNTEAFF
size: NA; J: TRBJ1-3; V: TRBV6-5; D: NA; DNA: TGTGCCAGCAGTTACTCTTGGCCCACCTATAACACCATATATTTT; CDR3: CASSYSWPTYNTIYF